This T cell receptor beta chain was sequenced for a study of neurological immune-mediated disorders. Findings and caveats of the study: There was no association between the multiple sclerosis repertoire cluster and any clinical or MRI feature. One related-CDR3 cluster, found by phylogenetic grouping, held repertoires of 18 of 34 multiple sclerosis patients and is a possible signature.

Using its own MiXCR run on the 5' RACE reads, TCRdb lists one record per CDR3 protein. This table has tens of thousands of distinct CDR3 sequences, 3.6% appearing once. As to this clonotype: The antigen is not known.

This receptor was identified in a man aged 30-40 years with multiple sclerosis. Specimen: PBMCs.

The CDR3 DNA sequence: TGCAGTGCTACGGGACAGGTCGACTATGGCTACACCTTC. Its translation is CSATGQVDYGYTF. J is TRBJ1-2 and V is TRBV20-1; 8 bases are a match to TRBD1. This CDR3 is built from 13 residues. CDR1 is DFQATT and CDR2 is SNEGSKA in the germline V gene (reference sequence). V shed 4 bases and J 3 bases; nucleotides not matched to a gene: 4.